This TCR beta chain was retrieved from a study of OX40 agonist ivuxolimab in advanced cancers. As for the study in general: Participants, approximately 80% male, averaged approximately 65 years of age, ranging from about 23 to 90.

As to this clone: Its antigen is unknown.

On cycle 4 day 1 and cycle 7 day 1, as well as at baseline, blood was sampled. The CDR3 is 15 residues long. CDR1 is MNHNS, CDR2 SASEGT, per germline. Trimming pared 7 bases from V and 5 bases from J, leaving 18 bases between. Points from the study as a whole: Normalized T-cell clonal expansion was also low in a subset of nonresponders. Circulating CD4+ and CD8+ T cells showed clonal expansion by week 6 at 0.1 to 3.0 mg/kg.

Assay used: immunoSEQ multiplex PCR; TCRdb lists only in-frame clones, some missing. The top ten hold 5% to 6% of the sample, which has some 45,000 clones, over 80% seen once. This clonotype was obtained from an adult with an advanced solid tumor such as melanoma, head and neck, liver or kidney cancer. The material sequenced was CD4+ or CD8+ T cells sorted from blood, taken in a trial of the OX40 agonist ivuxolimab. The rearrangement joins TRBV6-1 to TRBJ2-1, with no clear D. CDR3 sequence (DNA): TGTGCCAGCACCCCCCAAATTGCTGGTGACAATGAGCAGTTCTTC. This codes for CASTPQIAGDNEQFF.